This T cell receptor (beta chain) was recovered during a study of CD8 T cells in ankylosing spondylitis (dated by TCRdb to 2015 to 2018). At the level of the whole study: T cell receptor beta repertoires were profiled in healthy donors and ankylosing spondylitis patients so that disease-linked TCR variants could be found. The whole study cohort included under 140 healthy donors and 20 to 30 ankylosing spondylitis patients. Peripheral blood samples were taken, and synovial fluid was additionally collected from ankylosing spondylitis patients. Study-wide findings and limitations: A TCR beta motif made up of several highly homologous amino acid variants appeared to be characteristic of blood from ankylosing spondylitis patients. In peripheral blood, the disease-linked clones were found at relatively low frequencies and had a CD8+ phenotype. Some motif variants had previously been reported in the synovial fluid and blood of reactive arthritis patients, which suggests shared mechanisms of disease initiation. The disease-linked clones were reported to be significantly enriched in matched synovial fluid samples from ankylosing spondylitis patients.

The germline ends are 18 bases apart after V is trimmed by 2 bases and J by 1 base. Measured from the cysteine to the phenylalanine, the CDR3 is 18 residues long. The DNA shown is the 54-base CDR3, in frame from base 1. Based on the germline V gene, the CDR1 and CDR2 sequences are SGHVS and FQNEAQ. Worth noting for this clonotype: Its antigen is unknown. No much larger clonotype is one base removed from it; base qualities were not supplied.

Instrument used: Illumina HiSeq 2500. Quantitative 5'-RACE with molecular barcodes was the method used to prepare the TCR beta libraries. Per the original workflow: A new computational method based on a probabilistic model of VDJ rearrangement was used to identify disease-linked TCR variants. TCRdb cleaned the public reads at Q25 with fastp, built clones with MiXCR and kept in-frame beta chains. Identical CDR3 protein sequences are pooled into one entry, listed with their most common genes and DNA. TCRdb's processing, not the authors' own work, is the source of the V and J calls. The sample includes some 180,000 distinct CDR3 sequences, with 15% to 20% observed a single time. The ten top clones hold 3.5% to 5% of the sample.

Sequenced: blood, either unsorted or a sorted T cell fraction (not recorded which). The sequence came from a male donor aged 10 to 30 with ankylosing spondylitis or in good health (not recorded which). Donor details come from another sample of the same person, matched by shared clones. The chain is assembled from TRBV7-8 and TRBJ2-1; the D gene is perhaps TRBD2, on 5 matching bases. The nucleotide sequence reads as follows: TGTGCCAGCAGCTTACCCAGGTGGAGCGGTGATTCCTACAATGAGCAGTTCTTC. Its amino acids are CASSLPRWSGDSYNEQFF.